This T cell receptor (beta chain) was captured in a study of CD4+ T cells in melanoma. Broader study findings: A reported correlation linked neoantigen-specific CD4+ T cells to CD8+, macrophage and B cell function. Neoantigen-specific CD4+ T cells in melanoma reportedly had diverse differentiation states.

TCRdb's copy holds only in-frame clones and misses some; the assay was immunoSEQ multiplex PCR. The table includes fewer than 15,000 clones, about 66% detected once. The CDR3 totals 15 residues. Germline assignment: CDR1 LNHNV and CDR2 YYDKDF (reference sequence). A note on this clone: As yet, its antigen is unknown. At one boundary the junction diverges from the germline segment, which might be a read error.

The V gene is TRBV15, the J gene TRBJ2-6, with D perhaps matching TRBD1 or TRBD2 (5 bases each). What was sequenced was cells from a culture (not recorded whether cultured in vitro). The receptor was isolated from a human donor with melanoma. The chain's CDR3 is CATSREGPGANVLTF. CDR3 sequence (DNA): TGTGCCACCAGTAGAGAGGGGCCCGGGGCCAACGTCCTGACTTTC.